This TCR beta chain was identified during a study of T-cell reconstitution after alpha-beta-depleted transplantation in children (dated by TCRdb to 2016 to 2017). As for the study more broadly: Using TCR repertoire profiling, the study quantitatively followed how T-cell immune reconstitution unfolded in children after TCRalphabeta/CD19-depleted allogeneic hematopoietic cell transplantation.

This clonotype was detected ten times or more. Its binding antigen is unknown. There are no base qualities to consult, and no much larger clone falls within one base. V drops 3 bases and J drops 5 bases, leaving 10 bases in between. From the cysteine through the phenylalanine, the CDR3 covers 14 amino acids. The CDR3 DNA has 42 bases and is translated from base 1. The germline V gene (reference sequence) sets CDR1 to MNHEY and CDR2 to SMNVEV. In light of the paper, this sample's time point label describes: day 60 (about 2 months) after transplantation. In light of the paper, this sample's treatment or condition label describes: allogeneic hematopoietic cell transplantation with graft depleted of TCRalphabeta T cells and CD19 B cells. TCRalphabeta/CD19-depleted allogeneic hematopoietic cell grafts were given to the transplant recipients, all of whom were children. The library was generated by PCR. TCRdb records Illumina HiSeq 2500 as the sequencer. Molecular barcoding was employed in the preparation of TCR libraries, with unique molecular identifiers being used to normalize TCRbeta repertoire quantification. TCRdb trimmed public reads at Q25 via fastp, called clones via MiXCR and kept in-frame beta chains. Rows merge per CDR3 protein into single entries with the most common DNA and genes. This sample holds roughly 20,000 distinct CDR3 sequences; 10% to 15% were observed only once. The top ten constitute less than 45% of the sample.

The study at large found these results: Hyperexpanded clone frequencies declined over subsequent months; after one year, T-cell counts and TCRbeta diversity were mostly attributed to newly produced T cells. The apparently early alphabetaT-cell count recovery about two months after transplant was reportedly dependent on only several hundred rapidly expanded clones derived from non-depleted graft cells. In some patients, high TCRbeta diversity at day 60 was attributed to recipient T cells and intrathymic progenitors that had survived conditioning.

The sample was PBMCs, mostly from graft donor cells, taken 60 days after TCRalphabeta/CD19-depleted stem cell transplant. Recombination connected TRBV27 to TRBJ2-2; no D gene can be assigned with confidence. This clonotype originated in a female patient aged 2-9 years who had a stem cell transplant for congenital amegakaryocytic thrombocytopenia, so the T cells may come from the graft donor. In nucleotide form, the sequence is TGTGCCAGCAGTTTCTTAAGGGAAACCGGGGAGCTGTTTTTT. Its coded protein is CASSFLRETGELFF.